This T cell receptor beta chain was sequenced in a study of blood T cell repertoires in COVID-19. Study context: Donors in the United States, Italy and Spain gave samples during acute or convalescent COVID-19. The cDNA or gDNA used as material had been derived from T cells, B-cell-depleted T cells, or PBMCs.

Trimming cost V 9 bases and J 2 bases; bases outside gene matches: 10. Germline-derived CDR1 and CDR2 are LNHDA and SQIVND (reference sequence). The CDR3 runs to 15 residues. Methods used by the authors: How many nucleated cells were present was estimated from reference gene primer amplification. TCRdb's copy holds only in-frame clones and misses some; the assay was immunoSEQ multiplex PCR. The D gene and trimming were derived from the DNA, and the V and J assignments and clone size from that table. This sample has 150,000 to 200,000 clones, with around 90% found just once. The TCR originated in a middle-aged man with active or convalescent COVID-19. The sample consisted of peripheral blood. The V gene is TRBV19, the J gene TRBJ2-7, with 10 positions matching TRBD2. The CDR3 DNA follows: TGTGCCAGCCGAGCGGCTAGCGGGGGAACCTACGAGCAGTACTTC. Residues: CASRAASGGTYEQYF.